What follows describes a single TCR beta chain. Reverse transcribed after extraction, RNA yielded cDNA as the sequencing template. TCRdb's table, derived via immunoSEQ multiplex PCR, lists solely in-frame clones and lacks some. The sample lists under 15,000 clones; more than 45% were seen once. Sampling of alopecia areata patients yielded lesional scalp punch biopsies as well as peripheral blood. The sample originates from a study of CD8+ T cells in alopecia areata. Study at large: After 6 to 18 months of tofacitinib, follow-up continued 6 months off drug.

The CDR3 covers 15 residues. Trimming took 4 bases from V and 4 from J; bases not matched to a gene: 4. From germline, CDR1 is SGHNT and CDR2 YYREEE (reference sequence). The origin of this receptor is a human donor with alopecia areata. Material for sequencing was skin. The genes are TRBV5-4 and TRBJ2-1, with TRBD2 matching 11 bases. CDR3 DNA: TGTGCCAGCAGCCCCGGGACTAGCGGTTACAATGAGCAGTTCTTC. Translating gives CASSPGTSGYNEQFF.